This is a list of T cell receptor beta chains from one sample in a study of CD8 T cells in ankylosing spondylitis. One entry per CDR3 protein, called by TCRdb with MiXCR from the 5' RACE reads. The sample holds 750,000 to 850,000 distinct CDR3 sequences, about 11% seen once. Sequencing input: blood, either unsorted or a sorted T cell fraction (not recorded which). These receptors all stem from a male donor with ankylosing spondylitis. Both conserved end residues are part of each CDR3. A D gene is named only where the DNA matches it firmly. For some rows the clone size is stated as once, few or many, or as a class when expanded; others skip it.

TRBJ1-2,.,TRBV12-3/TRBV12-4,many,TGTGCCAGCAGTTTCGGCCCCCCGAGACAGGTCTTCTATGGCTACACCTTC,CASSFGPPRQVFYGYTF
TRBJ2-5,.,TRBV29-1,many,TGCAGCGTTGACGTACAGGTCCAAGAGACCCAGTACTTC,CSVDVQVQETQYF
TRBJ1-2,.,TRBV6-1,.,TGTGCCAGCAGTCTGACAGCGCCAAACTATGGCTACACCTTC,CASSLTAPNYGYTF
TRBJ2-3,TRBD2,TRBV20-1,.,TGCAGTGCGAAATTAGCGGGCCACACAGATACGCAGTATTTT,CSAKLAGHTDTQYF
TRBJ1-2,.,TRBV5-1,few,TGCGCCAGCAGCTTGGCAGGGGTGGCTAACTATGGCTACACCTTC,CASSLAGVANYGYTF
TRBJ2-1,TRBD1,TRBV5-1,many,TGCGCCAGCAACCCGGACAGGGGGTACAATGAGCAGTTCTTC,CASNPDRGYNEQFF
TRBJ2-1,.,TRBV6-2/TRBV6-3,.,TGTGCCAGCATCCACTGGGGGGCCAATGAGCAGTTCTTC,CASIHWGANEQFF
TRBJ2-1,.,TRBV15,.,TGTGCCACCAGCTCCAGAGACGCCGGGCGGGATGATCAGTTCTTC,CATSSRDAGRDDQFF
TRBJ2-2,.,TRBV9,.,TGTGCCAGCAGCGTAGTGGGGCGCGACACCGGGGAGCTGTTTTTT,CASSVVGRDTGELFF
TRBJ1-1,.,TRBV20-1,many,TGCAGTGCTAGAGATGGGGTCCGGACCACTGAAGCTTTCTTT,CSARDGVRTTEAFF
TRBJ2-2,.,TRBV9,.,TGTGCCAGCAGCCCCCAAGGACACGCGGGCGGGGAGCTGTTTTTT,CASSPQGHAGGELFF
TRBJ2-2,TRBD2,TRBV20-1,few,TGCAGTGCTAGGTTTCCCCCCGGGAGGATTAACACCGGGGAGCTGTTTTTT,CSARFPPGRINTGELFF
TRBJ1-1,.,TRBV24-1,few,TGTGCCACGGTCCGGGATGAGACTGAAGCTTTCTTT,CATVRDETEAFF
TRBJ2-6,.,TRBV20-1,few,TGCAGTGCCCTGCGCCCCTCTGGGGCCAACGTCCTGACTTTC,CSALRPSGANVLTF
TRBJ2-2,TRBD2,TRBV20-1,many,TGCAGTGCCCTAGCGGGCGCGAACACCGGGGAGCTGTTTTTT,CSALAGANTGELFF
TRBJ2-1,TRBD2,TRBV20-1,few,TGCAGTGCTAGAGAAACCGGGACTAGCGGGAGTTACAATGAGCAGTTCTTC,CSARETGTSGSYNEQFF
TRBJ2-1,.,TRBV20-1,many,TGCAGTGCTAGTCTAGCCGTCATCAATGAGCAGTTCTTC,CSASLAVINEQFF